These 16 T cell receptor beta chains share one sample of origin, sequenced in a study of T-cell memory formation after mild COVID-19. TCRdb fed the 5' RACE reads into MiXCR, producing one record per CDR3 protein. Altogether roughly 110,000 distinct CDR3 sequences are present, approximately 15% being singletons, with the ten largest covering around 28%. The source material was PBMCs or a T cell subset sorted from them (not recorded which). The receptors come from an adult woman who had mild COVID-19 (a few samples of this study predate the infection). Cell type and time point are not known.

The rearrangement uses TRBV5-1 and TRBJ2-3, with 10 bases that match TRBD2. The J segment lost 3 bases and the V segment lost 1 base, leaving 5 bases of the junction unmatched. The CDR3 covers 16 residues. Germline assignment: CDR1 SGHRS and CDR2 YFSETQ. The CDR3 sequence is CASSLTWTSGTDTQYF. In nucleotides, the CDR3 is TGCGCCAGCAGCTTGACCTGGACTAGCGGAACAGATACGCAGTATTTT.

This clonotype was counted only a few times. The chain employs TRBV4-1 and TRBJ2-3, with 12 nucleotides matching TRBD2. Germline V lookup: CDR1 MGHRA, CDR2 YSYEKL. The length of the CDR3 is 20 residues. With 1 base clipped from V and 1 base from J, the junction kept 12 bases outside the gene matches. The CDR3 coding sequence is TGCGCCAGCAGCCAAGCAAGCGGCGGACTAGCGGGAATGGGCACAGATACGCAGTATTTT. Its protein is CASSQASGGLAGMGTDTQYF.

This rearrangement joins TRBV3-1 to TRBJ1-5; D gene unclear. Germline CDR1 is LGHDT and CDR2 is YNNKEL (reference sequence). V gave up 3 bases and J gave up 3 bases, with 3 bases separating them. The CDR3 covers 12 residues. CDR3 sequence (DNA): TGTGCCAGCAGCCAGTACAATCAGCCCCAGCATTTT. Amino acid sequence: CASSQYNQPQHF.

This clonotype has only a few counts. The chain joins TRBV2 to TRBJ1-5; no reliable D call. Germline V gives CDR1 SNHLY, CDR2 FYNNEI. The V and J ends lost 5 bases and 8 bases respectively, with 16 bases between them. The CDR3 loop spans 14 amino acids. CDR3 in DNA: TGTGCCAGCAGTATAGGAACCGGAACTGAGCCCCAGCATTTT. It translates to CASSIGTGTEPQHF.

A few counts support this clonotype. The chain has TRBV3-1 and TRBJ1-2, with unresolved D. The CDR3 extends over 15 amino acids. Trimming removed 0 bases from V and 5 bases from J, with 13 bases in between. Germline CDR1 LGHDT, CDR2 YNNKEL (reference sequence). In DNA, the CDR3 is TGTGCCAGCAGCCAAGATACGAACAAGGAGTATGGCTACACCTTC. Translated: CASSQDTNKEYGYTF.

This chain connects TRBV12-3 or TRBV12-4 to TRBJ2-7; 7 nucleotides align to TRBD2. Trimming removed 9 bases from V and 6 bases from J; junction bases left unmatched: 8. CDR3 length equals 12 residues. The CDR3 DNA reads as TGTGCCAGTCGAGGCGGGGGAGTCGAGCAGTACTTC. This codes for CASRGGGVEQYF.

V usage is TRBV5-1 and J usage is TRBJ1-1; TRBD1 is a possible D gene (5 bases). The ends were cut back, 3 bases at V and 4 bases at J, with 19 bases in the middle. The CDR3 consists of 16 residues. Germline CDR1 reads SGHRS; CDR2 reads YFSETQ. CDR3 bases: TGCGCCAGCAGCTGTAAGGACGGTGAGGGGTGCACTGAAGCTTTCTTT. As protein: CASSCKDGEGCTEAFF.

This clonotype was counted a few times. The rearrangement joins TRBV7-9 to TRBJ2-1; no clear D. Germline values: CDR1 SEHNR, CDR2 FQNEAQ (reference sequence). Trimming removed 2 bases at V and 4 bases at J, with 9 bases between. This CDR3 contains 14 residues. CDR3 nucleotide sequence: TGTGCCAGCAGCTTAAGAAACAGTTACAATGAGCAGTTCTTC. It encodes CASSLRNSYNEQFF.

This clonotype has a handful of counts. CDR3 coding DNA: TGTGCCAGCAGCCTGACTAGCGGGGGGGCCCATGAGCAGTTCTTC. Residues: CASSLTSGGAHEQFF. This rearrangement joins TRBV11-2 to TRBJ2-1; 14 bases map to TRBD2. CDR3 length equals 15 residues. V was pared by 5 bases and J by 8 bases, with 5 bases of the junction left unmatched. Germline CDR1 reads SGHAT; CDR2 reads FQNNGV.

The CDR3 loop reads CASSQGPSRDRISYGEKLFF. The CDR3 nucleotides are TGTGCCAGCAGCCAAGGGCCCTCCCGGGACCGGATCTCATACGGTGAAAAACTGTTTTTT. The rearrangement uses TRBV14 and TRBJ1-4; D perhaps matches TRBD1 (5 bases). This CDR3 is 20 amino acids long. Germline V lookup: CDR1 SGHDN, CDR2 FVKESK. The V end lost 1 base, the J end lost 7 bases, and 28 bases lay between the germline ends.

This clonotype was detected a few times. This rearrangement joins TRBV19 to TRBJ2-2; TRBD1 might be the D (6 bases). CDR3 size: 15 residues. Between the trimmed V and J ends, which lost 7 bases and 4 bases, there was a span of 16 bases. Per germline, CDR1 LNHDA and CDR2 SQIVND (reference sequence). CDR3 DNA: TGTGCCAGTATCCCTTACAGGGATCGCACCGGGGAGCTGTTTTTT. This encodes CASIPYRDRTGELFF. The whole variable domain, filled in from reference TRBV19 and TRBJ2-2, reads DGGITQSPKYLFRKEGQNVTLSCEQNLNHDAMYWYRQDPGQGLRLIYYSQIVNDFQKGDIAEGYSVSREKKESFPLTVTSAQKNPTAFYLCASIPYRDRTGELFFGEGSRLTVL.

The rearrangement links TRBV4-3 to TRBJ2-3; D is possibly TRBD2 (6 bases). CDR1 and CDR2 (germline): LGHNA, YSLEER. V dropped 1 base and J dropped 0 bases, with 20 bases sitting between them. The CDR3 consists of 19 residues. Here the CDR3 reads CASSQVWVGGINSTDTQYF. The CDR3 DNA is TGCGCCAGCAGCCAAGTATGGGTCGGCGGGATTAATAGCACAGATACGCAGTATTTT.

A few counts support this clonotype. This sequence joins TRBV12-3 or TRBV12-4 and TRBJ2-1; TRBD2 might be the D (6 bases). Trimming shortened V by 5 bases and J by 6 bases, and 20 bases separated the two germline ends. The CDR3 contains 16 residues. The CDR3, as DNA: TGTGCCAGCAGTGTCACTCCGGGACTCCCTCCCAATGAGCAGTTCTTC. Translating gives CASSVTPGLPPNEQFF.

There are a few counts of this clonotype. The genes are TRBV2 and TRBJ2-5; possible D gene TRBD2, 7 bases. Germline V gives CDR1 SNHLY, CDR2 FYNNEI. V was shortened by 8 bases and J by 1 base, with 17 bases between the two germline ends. The CDR3 contains 15 residues. CDR3 in DNA: TGTGCCAGCGGTTGGCGGGGGCAACGCCAAGAGACCCAGTACTTC. This sequence encodes CASGWRGQRQETQYF.

This clonotype occurred a few times. The CDR3 protein is CASSQEDELNQPQHF. The CDR3 DNA follows: TGCGCCAGCAGCCAAGAGGACGAACTGAATCAGCCCCAGCATTTT. The chain combines TRBV4-1 with TRBJ1-5; D is uncertain. The germline CDR1 and CDR2 sequences are MGHRA and YSYEKL. There are 15 residues in the CDR3. V dropped 0 bases and J dropped 4 bases, with 10 bases sitting between them.

The rearrangement links TRBV6-5 to TRBJ2-3; 7 bases align to TRBD2. V dropped 5 bases and J dropped 11; count of bases not matched to a gene: 22. CDR1 is MNHEY and CDR2 is SVGAGI in the germline V gene. This CDR3 has 17 residues. The CDR3 DNA follows: TGTGCCAGCAGTCACCTGGGACTATCACCTGATGAAGGTGTGCAGTATTTT. This encodes CASSHLGLSPDEGVQYF.